Below are 27 T cell receptor beta chains sequenced from a single sample in a study of cytomegalovirus exposure and HLA in healthy donors. The repertoire was sequenced with immunoSEQ multiplex PCR; TCRdb's copy has only in-frame clones and lacks some. The table includes 100,000 to 120,000 clones, under 97% detected once. Specimen: PBMCs. The source of these receptors is a young woman in good health and CMV-seronegative.

The chain couples TRBV14 to TRBJ1-2; D not resolved. The CDR3 consists of 14 residues. Germline V gene sequence: CDR1 SGHDN, CDR2 FVKESK. Trimming took off 2 bases at V and 1 base at J, with 8 bases between the two ends. CDR3 nucleotide sequence: TGTGCCAGCAGCCAACAGACAATTAACTATGGCTACACCTTC. Translating gives CASSQQTINYGYTF.

J is TRBJ2-7 and V is TRBV25-1, with TRBD1 matching 11 bases. The ends lost 4 bases at V and 4 bases at J; junction bases unmatched: 9. CDR1 and CDR2 from the germline V gene are MGHDK and SYGVNS. CDR3 length: 16 residues. CDR3: CASSAGQGDGVYEQYF. DNA of the CDR3: TGTGCCAGCAGTGCGGGACAGGGGGACGGAGTGTACGAGCAGTACTTC.

This clone was seen only a few times. The V call is TRBV4-2, the J call TRBJ1-6, with D uncertain. Germline V gene data show CDR1 as LGHNA and CDR2 as YNFKEQ. Trimming removed 1 base at V and 0 bases at J, with 10 bases between. This CDR3 spans 17 amino acids. The CDR3 sequence is CASSQVAVSSYNSPLHF. In DNA form, the CDR3 reads TGTGCCAGCAGCCAAGTGGCGGTGAGCTCCTATAATTCACCCCTCCACTTT.

The gene calls are TRBV7-2 and TRBJ2-7; 7 nucleotides line up with TRBD1. V lost 5 bases, J lost 4 bases, and 8 bases stayed unmatched. The CDR3 covers 14 residues. CDR1 and CDR2 (germline): SGHTA, FQGNSA. The CDR3 DNA reads as TGTGCCAGCAGCAATAAGGGGGCGCTTTACGAGCAGTACTTC. It specifies CASSNKGALYEQYF.

The CDR3 DNA reads TGTGCCACCAGCTCCCGGTCAAATTCACCCCTCCACTTT. It codes for CATSSRSNSPLHF. The chain uses TRBV15 and TRBJ1-6, with D hard to call. The CDR3 runs to 13 residues. CDR1 LNHNV and CDR2 YYDKDF come from the germline V gene (reference sequence). V shed 5 bases and J shed 7 bases, with 9 bases lying between them.

The chain couples TRBV11-2 to TRBJ2-5; 9 nucleotides match TRBD1. The CDR3 spans 15 residues. J was trimmed by 11 bases and V by 3 bases; bases with no gene match: 13. Germline assignment: CDR1 SGHAT and CDR2 FQNNGV. DNA of the CDR3: TGTGCCAGCAGCTTTGGGACGGGACAGGGATGGGAGCAGTACTTC. This sequence encodes CASSFGTGQGWEQYF.

V gene TRBV5-1 combines with J gene TRBJ2-1; D is possibly TRBD2 (6 bases). V lost 6 bases and J lost 1, with 14 bases in between. CDR1 is SGHRS and CDR2 is YFSETQ in the germline V gene. The CDR3 has 15 amino acids. The CDR3 sequence is CASKPGLTSYNEQFF. DNA for the CDR3: TGCGCCAGCAAGCCGGGACTGACGTCCTACAATGAGCAGTTCTTC.

This clone was picked up a small number of times. The rearrangement uses TRBV28 and TRBJ2-2, with 12 bases fitting TRBD2. Germline trimming cut 0 bases from V and 6 bases from J; bases unmatched to any gene: 5. This CDR3 comprises 17 residues. Germline lookup yields CDR1 MDHEN and CDR2 SYDVKM. DNA of the CDR3: TGTGCCAGCAGTTTATGGCGGCTAGCGGGGGGGCCCGGGGAGCTGTTTTTT. It encodes CASSLWRLAGGPGELFF.

V gene TRBV28 combines with J gene TRBJ2-3, with a weak D call TRBD1 (6 bases). Deletions cut 2 bases from V and 7 bases from J, with 19 bases between. The CDR3 consists of 16 residues. Germline CDR1 MDHEN, CDR2 SYDVKM. CDR3 nucleotide sequence: TGTGCCAGCAGTTTAACGTTGGGGGCAGTGGGGAATACGCAGTATTTT. The encoded protein is CASSLTLGAVGNTQYF.

In DNA form, the CDR3 reads TGTGCCAGCAGCCCAACAGGTACTGATGGGGAGACCCAGTACTTC. Amino acid sequence: CASSPTGTDGETQYF. V usage is TRBV7-9 and J usage is TRBJ2-5, with D tentatively TRBD1 (5 bases). V was clipped by 5 bases and J by 5 bases, with 18 bases between them. Germline loops: CDR1 SEHNR, CDR2 FQNEAQ (reference sequence). There are 15 residues in the CDR3.

The chain is built from TRBV6-6 and TRBJ1-5; weak D call: TRBD1 (5 bases). The CDR3 is 15 amino acids. CDR1 is MNHNY, CDR2 SVGAGI, per germline (reference sequence). Between the trimmed V and J ends, which lost 4 bases and 1 base, there was a span of 11 bases. CDR3 in DNA: TGTGCCAGCAGTTTGGGCAGGGCCAGCAATCAGCCCCAGCATTTT. Translation gives CASSLGRASNQPQHF.

The rearrangement uses TRBV5-1 and TRBJ1-5; 7 bases are shared with TRBD1. The CDR3 has 14 amino acids. V gave up 4 bases and J gave up 4 bases; unmatched junction bases: 5. Germline CDR1 is SGHRS and CDR2 is YFSETQ. The CDR3 sequence is CASSPWTGNQPQHF. The CDR3 coding sequence is TGCGCCAGCAGCCCTTGGACAGGTAATCAGCCCCAGCATTTT.

The chain combines TRBV2 with TRBJ1-1; tentative D call: TRBD1 (6 bases). CDR1 is SNHLY, CDR2 FYNNEI, per germline. V was trimmed by 5 bases and J by 7 bases, leaving 17 bases between them. CDR3 length: 14 residues. The CDR3 protein is CASSPLGGALEAFF. CDR3 nucleotide sequence: TGTGCCAGCAGTCCCCTGGGGGGGGCGCTTGAAGCTTTCTTT.

The chain employs TRBV6-1 and TRBJ2-1; a weak D match, TRBD2 (5 bases). V shed 7 bases and J shed 8 bases, with 15 bases lying between them. Germline V gene lookup returns CDR1 MNHNS and CDR2 SASEGT. The CDR3 length is 13 residues. DNA of the CDR3: TGTGCCAGCAACAAGGGCCAGCGGTATGAGCAGTTCTTC. It is translated as CASNKGQRYEQFF.

This chain connects TRBV6-6 to TRBJ1-2; D is possibly TRBD1 (5 bases). V lost 8 bases, J lost 7 bases, and 23 bases lay in between. Germline CDR1 reads MNHNY; CDR2 reads SVGAGI (reference sequence). There are 15 residues in the CDR3. The CDR3 DNA reads as TGTGCCAGCTCAACTCCCTCTGCCACAGGTGGTGGCTACACCTTC. This codes for CASSTPSATGGGYTF.

V is TRBV19 and J is TRBJ2-7; 9 bases are shared with TRBD1. The V gene's germline CDR1 is LNHDA and CDR2 SQIVND (reference sequence). CDR3 length: 15 residues. V trimming: 6 bases; J trimming: 0 bases; junction bases outside the gene matches: 6. The CDR3 nucleotides are TGTGCCAGTAGGGGACAGGGCCTAAGCTCCTACGAGCAGTACTTC. This codes for CASRGQGLSSYEQYF.

The rearrangement joins TRBV7-2 to TRBJ2-1, with TRBD1 matching over 7 bases. After removal of 3 bases from V and 7 bases from J, the junction contained 12 bases not matched to a gene. Germline V CDR1 and CDR2: SGHTA, FQGNSA. This CDR3 has 16 amino acids. The CDR3, as DNA: TGTGCCAGCAGCTTTCCGGGACAGACGCCCTCGAATGAGCAGTTCTTC. It translates to CASSFPGQTPSNEQFF.

This chain uses TRBV5-4 with TRBJ1-4; tentatively, D is TRBD1 (6 bases). From germline, CDR1 is SGHNT and CDR2 YYREEE (reference sequence). Between the trimmed V and J ends, which lost 1 base and 7 bases, there was a span of 14 bases. The CDR3 is 15 residues long. CDR3 in amino acids: CASSLKGDRGEKLFF. CDR3 in DNA: TGTGCCAGCAGCTTGAAGGGGGACCGAGGTGAAAAACTGTTTTTT.

The chain joins TRBV5-1 to TRBJ2-5; 8 bases fit TRBD2. The CDR3 sequence is 14 residues long. Germline-derived CDR1 and CDR2 are SGHRS and YFSETQ. Germline trimming cut 0 bases from V and 5 bases from J; bases unmatched to any gene: 3. The CDR3 coding sequence is TGCGCCAGCAGCTTGGCGGGAGGGCCTGAGACCCAGTACTTC. The encoded protein is CASSLAGGPETQYF.

V and J are TRBV7-9 and TRBJ2-7; a weak D match, TRBD2 (6 bases). CDR1 SEHNR and CDR2 FQNEAQ come from the germline V gene (reference sequence). The CDR3 runs to 16 residues. Trimming took off 5 bases at V and 2 bases at J, with 19 bases between the two ends. CDR3 in DNA: TGTGCCAGCAGCCCCACGCTAAACGGGGGAACCTACGAGCAGTACTTC. Protein product: CASSPTLNGGTYEQYF.

The chain carries TRBV28 and TRBJ2-1, with 8 bases that match TRBD2. After removal of 6 bases from V and 4 bases from J, the junction contained 8 bases not matched to a gene. The CDR3 is made up of 15 amino acids. CDR1 is MDHEN and CDR2 is SYDVKM in the germline V gene. The CDR3, as DNA: TGTGCCAGCAGAATCGGACCGGGGGGGTACAATGAGCAGTTCTTC. This translates into CASRIGPGGYNEQFF.

The CDR3 here is CASSRDRADYGYTF. The CDR3 coding sequence is TGTGCCAGCAGCAGGGACAGGGCGGACTATGGCTACACCTTC. V and J are TRBV5-6 and TRBJ1-2; TRBD1 aligns across 9 bases. This CDR3 contains 14 residues. Trimming at V came to 4 bases and at J to 3 bases, leaving 4 bases not matched to a gene. CDR1 and CDR2 (germline): SGHDT, YYEEEE.

J is TRBJ1-5 and V is TRBV27; the D is unclear. Germline V gene lookup returns CDR1 MNHEY and CDR2 SMNVEV (reference sequence). Trimming left V 6 bases short and J 3 bases short, with 12 bases between. CDR3 length: 14 amino acids. This CDR3 is CASRGSLVNQPQHF. The CDR3 DNA reads TGTGCCAGCAGGGGCAGTTTGGTCAATCAGCCCCAGCATTTT.

This clone was seen a single time. The chain joins TRBV7-8 to TRBJ1-1; D is unresolved. Germline assignment: CDR1 SGHVS and CDR2 FQNEAQ. V was clipped by 2 bases and J by 1 base, with 11 bases between them. The CDR3 has 15 residues. The CDR3 loop is CASSLFQTENTEAFF. In DNA form, the CDR3 reads TGTGCCAGCAGCTTATTCCAGACTGAGAACACTGAAGCTTTCTTT.

This rearrangement joins TRBV4-3 to TRBJ2-1; maybe TRBD2 (5 bases). This CDR3 is built from 14 residues. V was clipped by 0 bases and J by 6 bases, with 9 bases between them. Germline V lookup: CDR1 LGHNA, CDR2 YSLEER. The CDR3 loop reads CASSQDETTNEQFF. DNA of the CDR3: TGCGCCAGCAGCCAAGATGAGACTACCAATGAGCAGTTCTTC.

The rearrangement uses TRBV5-5 and TRBJ1-1, with D possibly TRBD1 on 6 matching bases. CDR1 is SGHKS and CDR2 is YYEKEE in the germline V gene (reference sequence). V gave up 1 base and J gave up 4 bases, with 8 bases separating them. The CDR3 runs to 13 residues. CDR3 amino acids: CASSLSGVTEAFF. CDR3 in DNA: TGTGCCAGCAGCTTGTCAGGGGTCACTGAAGCTTTCTTT.

V gene TRBV5-1 combines with J gene TRBJ2-5; 11 bases map to TRBD2. Germline lookup yields CDR1 SGHRS and CDR2 YFSETQ. Germline trimming cut 4 bases from V and 5 bases from J; bases unmatched to any gene: 4. The CDR3 has 14 residues. CDR3 loop: CASSAGTSGETQYF. Written as DNA, the CDR3 is TGCGCCAGCAGCGCCGGGACTAGCGGCGAGACCCAGTACTTC.